This TCR beta chain derives from a study of shared clonotypes between healthy human individuals. Study-level findings and limits: The study's rarefaction showed incomplete sorted-subset sequencing despite large depth.

Profiling relied on immunoSEQ multiplex PCR, and the TCRdb table lists in-frame clones only, not all of them. Of a few million clones detected, roughly 90% appear once; the ten largest clones hold approximately 0.39%. A word on this clone: Its antigen is as yet unknown.

Germline V gene sequence: CDR1 SGHVS, CDR2 FNYEAQ. The CDR3 contains 21 residues. The V and J ends lost 1 base and 1 base, in that order; junction bases with no gene match: 17. The sequence was obtained from a man in his late teens or twenties in good health. Some clones in this sample may be carry-over from other donors' samples. The V gene is TRBV7-6, the J gene TRBJ2-1, with 9 bases lining up with TRBD2. The sample taken for sequencing was naive CD4+ T cells from PBMCs. Subset described: CD45RA+ positively selected. The CDR3 nucleotides are TGTGCCAGCAGCTTAGAGGCAGTAGGGACTAGCTATCTTTGGTCCTACAATGAGCAGTTCTTC. Translating gives CASSLEAVGTSYLWSYNEQFF.